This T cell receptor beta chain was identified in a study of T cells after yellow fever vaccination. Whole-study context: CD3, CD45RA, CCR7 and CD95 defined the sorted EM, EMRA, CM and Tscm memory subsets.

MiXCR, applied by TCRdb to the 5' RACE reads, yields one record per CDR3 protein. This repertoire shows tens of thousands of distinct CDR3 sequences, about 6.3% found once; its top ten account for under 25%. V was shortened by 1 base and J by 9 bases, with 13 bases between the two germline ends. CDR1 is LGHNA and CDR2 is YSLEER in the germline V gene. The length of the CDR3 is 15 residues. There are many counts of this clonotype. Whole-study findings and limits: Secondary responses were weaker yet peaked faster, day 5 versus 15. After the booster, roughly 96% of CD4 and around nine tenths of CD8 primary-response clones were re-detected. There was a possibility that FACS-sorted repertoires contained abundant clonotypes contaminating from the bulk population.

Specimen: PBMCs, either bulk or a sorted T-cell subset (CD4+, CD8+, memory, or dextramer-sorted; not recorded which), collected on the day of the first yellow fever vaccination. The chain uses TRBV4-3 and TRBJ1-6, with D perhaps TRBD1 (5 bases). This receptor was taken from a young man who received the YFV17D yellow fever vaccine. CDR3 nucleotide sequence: TGCGCCAGCAGCCAAGTAGAAGGGGATAGTTCACCCCTCCACTTT. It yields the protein CASSQVEGDSSPLHF.